The 4 T cell receptor beta chains given below trace back to one sample, sequenced in a study of blood T cell repertoires in COVID-19. Using immunoSEQ multiplex PCR, the repertoire was profiled, and TCRdb retains in-frame clones only, with some absent. The table records 270,000 or so clones, roughly 81% of them present only once. Sequences were obtained from PBMCs or T cells enriched from blood (not recorded which). Receptor source: a woman in her forties or fifties who had been exposed to COVID-19.

The rearrangement uses TRBV30 and TRBJ2-1; the match to TRBD2 covers 8 bases. With V trimmed by 4 bases and J by 13 bases, 6 bases remained unmatched. CDR1 and CDR2 (germline): GTSNPN, SVGIG (reference sequence). This CDR3 is 11 amino acids long. The CDR3 sequence: CAWISAGGQFF. In DNA, the CDR3 is TGTGCCTGGATCTCGGCGGGGGGCCAGTTCTTC.

The J gene is TRBJ1-2, the V gene TRBV6-5, with D maybe TRBD1 (5 bases). The CDR3 covers 12 residues. V was clipped by 7 bases and J by 8 bases, with 14 bases between them. Germline assignment: CDR1 MNHEY and CDR2 SVGAGI. The CDR3 DNA reads as TGTGCCAGCACCACCGGGGGGAGAGGCTACACCTTC. It codes for CASTTGGRGYTF.

The chain has TRBV6-5 and TRBJ2-1; D is ambiguous. Germline CDR1 and CDR2: MNHEY and SVGAGI. The length of the CDR3 is 13 residues. V lost 9 bases and J 0 bases, leaving 9 bases between the germline ends. The CDR3 DNA is TGTGCCAGTAGCCAGCTCTCCTACAATGAGCAGTTCTTC. Translation gives CASSQLSYNEQFF.

CDR3 residues: CASSLGTSPSLRETQYF. In DNA, the CDR3 is TGTGCCAGCAGTTTAGGGACTAGCCCTTCGTTAAGAGAGACCCAGTACTTC. The chain carries TRBV28 and TRBJ2-5; 9 nucleotides agree with TRBD2. Germline V CDR1 and CDR2: MDHEN, SYDVKM. V lost 2 bases and J lost 4; bases outside the gene matches: 11. This CDR3 has 17 residues.